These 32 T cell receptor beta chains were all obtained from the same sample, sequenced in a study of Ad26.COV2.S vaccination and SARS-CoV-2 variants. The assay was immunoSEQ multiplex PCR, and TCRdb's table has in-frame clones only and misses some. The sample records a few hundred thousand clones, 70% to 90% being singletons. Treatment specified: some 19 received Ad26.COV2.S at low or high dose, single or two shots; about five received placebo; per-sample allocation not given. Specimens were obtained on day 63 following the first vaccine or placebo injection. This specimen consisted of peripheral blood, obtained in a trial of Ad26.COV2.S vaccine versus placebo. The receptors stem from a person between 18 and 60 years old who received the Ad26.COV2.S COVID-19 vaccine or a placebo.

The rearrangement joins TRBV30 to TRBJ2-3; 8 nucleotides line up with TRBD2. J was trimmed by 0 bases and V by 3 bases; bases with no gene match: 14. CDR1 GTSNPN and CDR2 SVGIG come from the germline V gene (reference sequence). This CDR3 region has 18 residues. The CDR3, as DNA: TGTGCCTGGAGGCCAATTTTTGGTAGCGGGGTGAGCACAGATACGCAGTATTTT. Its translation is CAWRPIFGSGVSTDTQYF.

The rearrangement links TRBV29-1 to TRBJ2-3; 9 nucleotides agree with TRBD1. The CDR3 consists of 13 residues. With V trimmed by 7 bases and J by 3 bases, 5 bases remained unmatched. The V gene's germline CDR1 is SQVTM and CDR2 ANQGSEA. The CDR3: CSGDREGTDTQYF. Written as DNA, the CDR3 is TGCAGCGGGGACAGGGAAGGAACAGATACGCAGTATTTT.

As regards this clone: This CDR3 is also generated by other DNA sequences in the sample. The CDR3 protein is CASNPTGSNQPQHF. Written as DNA, the CDR3 is TGTGCCAGCAACCCGACAGGCAGCAATCAGCCCCAGCATTTT. This rearrangement joins TRBV6-5 to TRBJ1-5, with D perhaps matching TRBD1 (6 bases). Between the trimmed V and J ends, which lost 7 bases and 1 base, there was a span of 11 bases. CDR1 and CDR2 from the germline V gene are MNHEY and SVGAGI. The CDR3 is 14 residues long.

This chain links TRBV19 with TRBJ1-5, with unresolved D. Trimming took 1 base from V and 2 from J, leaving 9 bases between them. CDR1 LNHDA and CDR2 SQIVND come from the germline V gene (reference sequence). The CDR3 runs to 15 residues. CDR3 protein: CASSIAGEGNQPQHF. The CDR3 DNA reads TGTGCCAGTAGTATAGCGGGAGAAGGCAATCAGCCCCAGCATTTT.

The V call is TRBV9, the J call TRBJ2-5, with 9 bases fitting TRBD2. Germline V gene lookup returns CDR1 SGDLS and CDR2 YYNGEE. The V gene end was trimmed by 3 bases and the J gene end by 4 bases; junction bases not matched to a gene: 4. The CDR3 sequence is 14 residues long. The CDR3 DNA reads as TGTGCCAGCAGCGGCGGGGGGGCCGGAGAGACCCAGTACTTC. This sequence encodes CASSGGGAGETQYF.

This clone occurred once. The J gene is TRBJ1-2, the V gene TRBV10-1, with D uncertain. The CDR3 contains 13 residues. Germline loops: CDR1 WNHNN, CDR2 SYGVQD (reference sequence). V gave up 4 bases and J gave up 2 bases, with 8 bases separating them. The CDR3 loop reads CASSASGNYGYTF. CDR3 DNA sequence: TGCGCCAGCAGTGCGTCGGGCAACTATGGCTACACCTTC.

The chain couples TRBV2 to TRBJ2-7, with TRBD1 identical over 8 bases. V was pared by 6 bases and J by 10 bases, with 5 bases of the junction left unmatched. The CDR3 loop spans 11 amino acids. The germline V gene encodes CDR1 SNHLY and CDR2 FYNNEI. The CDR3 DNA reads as TGTGCCAGCAGACAGGGGGACAAACAGTACTTC. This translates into CASRQGDKQYF.

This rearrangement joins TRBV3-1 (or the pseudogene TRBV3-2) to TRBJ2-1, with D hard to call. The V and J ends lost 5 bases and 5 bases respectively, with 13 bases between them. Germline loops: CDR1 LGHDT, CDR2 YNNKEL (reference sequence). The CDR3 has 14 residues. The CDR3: CASSLRTLDNEQFF. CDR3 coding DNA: TGTGCCAGCAGCTTAAGGACCCTTGACAATGAGCAGTTCTTC.

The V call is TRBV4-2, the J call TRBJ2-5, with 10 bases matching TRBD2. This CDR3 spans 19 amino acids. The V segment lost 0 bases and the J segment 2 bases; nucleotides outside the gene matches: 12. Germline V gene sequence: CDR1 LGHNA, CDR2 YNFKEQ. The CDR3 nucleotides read TGTGCCAGCAGCCAAGATAGGTCGGATCCGGGACTAGCGCAAGAGACCCAGTACTTC. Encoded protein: CASSQDRSDPGLAQETQYF.

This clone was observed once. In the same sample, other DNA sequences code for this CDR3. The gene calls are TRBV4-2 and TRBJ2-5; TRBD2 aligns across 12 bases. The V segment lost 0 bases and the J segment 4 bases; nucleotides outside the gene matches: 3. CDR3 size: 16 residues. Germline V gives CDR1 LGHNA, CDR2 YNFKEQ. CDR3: CASSQDLAGGRETQYF. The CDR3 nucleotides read TGTGCCAGCAGCCAAGATCTAGCGGGGGGGCGAGAGACCCAGTACTTC.

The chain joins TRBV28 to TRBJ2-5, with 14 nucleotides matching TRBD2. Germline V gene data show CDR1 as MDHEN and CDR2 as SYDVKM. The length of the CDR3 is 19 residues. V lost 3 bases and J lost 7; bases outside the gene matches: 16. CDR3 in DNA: TGTGCCAGCAGTTTGTTGGGACTAGCGGGGGTGAAGGGCAAGATGACCCAGTACTTC. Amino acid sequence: CASSLLGLAGVKGKMTQYF.

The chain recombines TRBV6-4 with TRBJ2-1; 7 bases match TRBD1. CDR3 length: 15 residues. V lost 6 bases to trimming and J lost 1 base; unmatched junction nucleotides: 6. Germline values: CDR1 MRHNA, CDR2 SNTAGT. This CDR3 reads CASRQGQASYNEQFF. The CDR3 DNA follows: TGTGCCAGCAGACAAGGACAGGCTTCCTACAATGAGCAGTTCTTC.

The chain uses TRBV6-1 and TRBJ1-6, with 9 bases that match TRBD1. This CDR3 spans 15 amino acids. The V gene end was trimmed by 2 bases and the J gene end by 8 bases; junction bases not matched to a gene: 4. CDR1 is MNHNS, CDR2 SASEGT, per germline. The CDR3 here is CASSETGGVDSPLHF. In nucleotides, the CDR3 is TGTGCCAGCAGTGAAACAGGGGGCGTGGATTCACCCCTCCACTTT.

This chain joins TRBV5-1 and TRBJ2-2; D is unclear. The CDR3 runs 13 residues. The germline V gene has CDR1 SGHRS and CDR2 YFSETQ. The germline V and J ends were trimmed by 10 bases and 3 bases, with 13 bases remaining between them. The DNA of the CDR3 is TGCGCCTGCAAAACGGCGGACACCGGGGAGCTGTTTTTT. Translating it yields CACKTADTGELFF.

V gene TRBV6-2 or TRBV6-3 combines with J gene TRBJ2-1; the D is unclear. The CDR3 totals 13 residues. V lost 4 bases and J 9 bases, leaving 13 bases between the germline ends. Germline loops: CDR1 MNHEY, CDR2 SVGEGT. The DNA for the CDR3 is TGTGCCAGCAGTTTCCAGCTCAGAGTTGAGCAGTTCTTC. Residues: CASSFQLRVEQFF.

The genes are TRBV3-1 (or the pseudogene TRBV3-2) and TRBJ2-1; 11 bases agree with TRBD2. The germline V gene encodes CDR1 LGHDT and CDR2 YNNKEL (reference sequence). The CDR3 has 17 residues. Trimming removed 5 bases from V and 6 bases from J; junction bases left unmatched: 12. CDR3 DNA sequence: TGTGCCAGCAGCTTTAACCCCGGACTAGCGGGTCGCAATGAGCAGTTCTTC. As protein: CASSFNPGLAGRNEQFF.

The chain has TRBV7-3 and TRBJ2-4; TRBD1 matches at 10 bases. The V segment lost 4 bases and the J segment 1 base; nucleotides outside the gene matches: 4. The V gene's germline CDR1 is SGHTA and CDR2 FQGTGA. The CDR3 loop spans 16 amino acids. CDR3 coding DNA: TGTGCCAGCAGCTCAACGGGACAGGGGGCCAAAAACATTCAGTACTTC. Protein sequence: CASSSTGQGAKNIQYF.

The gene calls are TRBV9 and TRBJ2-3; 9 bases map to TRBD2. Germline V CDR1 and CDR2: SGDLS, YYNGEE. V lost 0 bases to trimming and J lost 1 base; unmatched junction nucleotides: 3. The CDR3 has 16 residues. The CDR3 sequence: CASSVAASGGTDTQYF. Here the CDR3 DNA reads TGTGCCAGCAGCGTAGCGGCTAGCGGGGGCACAGATACGCAGTATTTT.

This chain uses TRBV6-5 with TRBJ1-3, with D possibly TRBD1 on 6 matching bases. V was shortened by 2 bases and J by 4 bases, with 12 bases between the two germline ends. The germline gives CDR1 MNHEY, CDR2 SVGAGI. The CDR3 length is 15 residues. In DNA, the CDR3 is TGTGCCAGCAGTTACGGGGCAGGGGTCGGAAACACCATATATTTT. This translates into CASSYGAGVGNTIYF.

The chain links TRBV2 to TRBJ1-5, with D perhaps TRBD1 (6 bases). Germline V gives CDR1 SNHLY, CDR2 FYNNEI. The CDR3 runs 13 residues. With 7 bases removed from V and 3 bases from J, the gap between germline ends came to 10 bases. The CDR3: CASTGQHNQPQHF. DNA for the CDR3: TGTGCCAGCACCGGACAGCACAATCAGCCCCAGCATTTT.

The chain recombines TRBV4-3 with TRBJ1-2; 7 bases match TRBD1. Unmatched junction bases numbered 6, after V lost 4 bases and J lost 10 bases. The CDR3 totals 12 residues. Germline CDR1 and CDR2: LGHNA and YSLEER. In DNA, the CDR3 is TGCGCCAGCAGCCCTTCGACAGGGCACTACACCTTC. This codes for CASSPSTGHYTF.

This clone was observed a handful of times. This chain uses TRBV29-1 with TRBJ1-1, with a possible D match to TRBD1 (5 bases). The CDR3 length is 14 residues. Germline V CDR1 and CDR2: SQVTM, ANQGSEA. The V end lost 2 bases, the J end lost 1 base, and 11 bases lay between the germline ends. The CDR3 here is CSVEMARANTEAFF. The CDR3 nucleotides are TGCAGCGTTGAAATGGCCAGGGCGAACACTGAAGCTTTCTTT.

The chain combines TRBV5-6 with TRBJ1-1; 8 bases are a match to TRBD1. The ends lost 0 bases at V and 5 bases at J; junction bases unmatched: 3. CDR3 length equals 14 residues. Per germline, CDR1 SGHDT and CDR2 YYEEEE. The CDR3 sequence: CASSLVNRGTEAFF. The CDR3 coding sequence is TGTGCCAGCAGCTTGGTTAACAGGGGGACTGAAGCTTTCTTT.

CDR3 region: CASSLAGSLGLAGVGAKNIQYF. As DNA, the CDR3 is TGTGCCAGCAGCTTAGCTGGATCATTAGGACTAGCGGGGGTTGGTGCCAAAAACATTCAGTACTTC. The V call is TRBV7-2, the J call TRBJ2-4; 13 bases agree with TRBD2. V was pared by 0 bases and J by 1 base, with 15 bases of the junction left unmatched. Germline V gene lookup returns CDR1 SGHTA and CDR2 FQGNSA. There are 22 residues in the CDR3.

The CDR3 bases are TGTGCCAGCAGCGTTCTGGAGTCTATTTTGACCGGGGAGCTGTTTTTT. Translated: CASSVLESILTGELFF. The chain recombines TRBV9 with TRBJ2-2; D remains ambiguous. The V and J ends lost 2 bases and 5 bases respectively, with 16 bases between them. Looked up from germline, CDR1 is SGDLS and CDR2 is YYNGEE. This CDR3 is 16 amino acids long.

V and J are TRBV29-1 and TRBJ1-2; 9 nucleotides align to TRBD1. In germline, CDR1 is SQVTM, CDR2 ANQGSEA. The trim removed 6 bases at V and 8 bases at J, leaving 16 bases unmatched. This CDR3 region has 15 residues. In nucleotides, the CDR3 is TGCAGCGTCCCCGGGACAGGGAGCTATTCGGGAGGCTACACCTTC. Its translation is CSVPGTGSYSGGYTF.

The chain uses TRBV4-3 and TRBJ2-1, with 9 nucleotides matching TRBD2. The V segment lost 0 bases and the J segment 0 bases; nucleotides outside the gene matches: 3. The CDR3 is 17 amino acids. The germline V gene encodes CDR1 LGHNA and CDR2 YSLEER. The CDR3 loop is CASSQEVAGDSYNEQFF. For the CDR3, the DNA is TGCGCCAGCAGCCAAGAAGTAGCGGGGGACTCCTACAATGAGCAGTTCTTC.

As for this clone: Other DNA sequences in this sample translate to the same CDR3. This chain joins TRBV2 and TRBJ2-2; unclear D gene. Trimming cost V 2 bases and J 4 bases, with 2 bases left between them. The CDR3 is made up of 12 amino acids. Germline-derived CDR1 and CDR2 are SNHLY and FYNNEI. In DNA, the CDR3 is TGTGCCAGCAGTGAACTCACCGGGGAGCTGTTTTTT. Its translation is CASSELTGELFF.

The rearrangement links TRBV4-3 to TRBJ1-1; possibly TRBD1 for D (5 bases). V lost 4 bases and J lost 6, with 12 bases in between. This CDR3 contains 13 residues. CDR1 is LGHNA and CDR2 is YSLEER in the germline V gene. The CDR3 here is CASSPGGAAEAFF. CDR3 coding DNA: TGCGCCAGCAGCCCCGGAGGGGCCGCTGAAGCTTTCTTT.

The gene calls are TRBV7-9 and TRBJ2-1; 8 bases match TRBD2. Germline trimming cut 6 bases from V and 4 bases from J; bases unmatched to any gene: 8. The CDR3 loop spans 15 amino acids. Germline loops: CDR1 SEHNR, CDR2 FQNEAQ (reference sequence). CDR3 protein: CASSDRASGYNEQFF. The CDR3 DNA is TGTGCCAGCAGTGATCGGGCTAGCGGGTACAATGAGCAGTTCTTC.

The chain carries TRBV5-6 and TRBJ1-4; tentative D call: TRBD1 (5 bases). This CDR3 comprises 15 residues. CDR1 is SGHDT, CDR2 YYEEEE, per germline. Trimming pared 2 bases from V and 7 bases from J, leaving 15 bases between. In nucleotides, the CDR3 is TGTGCCAGCAGCTTCGGAGACAGTCCCACTGAAAAACTGTTTTTT. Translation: CASSFGDSPTEKLFF.

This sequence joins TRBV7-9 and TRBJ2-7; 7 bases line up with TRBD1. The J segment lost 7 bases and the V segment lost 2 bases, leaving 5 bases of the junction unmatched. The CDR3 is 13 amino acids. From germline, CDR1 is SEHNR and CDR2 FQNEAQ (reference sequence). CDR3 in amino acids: CASSLSPDREQYF. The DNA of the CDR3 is TGTGCCAGCAGCTTAAGTCCGGACAGGGAGCAGTACTTC.